Listed here are 29 T cell receptor beta chains from one sample, sequenced in a study of T cell clonality in common variable immunodeficiency. Study results and limitations: Common variable immunodeficiency TCR beta sequences reportedly had fewer deletions and N-nucleotide insertions.

The repertoire was sequenced with immunoSEQ multiplex PCR; TCRdb's copy has only in-frame clones and lacks some. Listed for the sample are around 15,000 clones, none seen a single time. These TCRs' antigens remain unknown. Sequenced sample: peripheral blood mononuclear cells. The receptors originated from a human donor with common variable immunodeficiency.

Concerning this clone: Coverage ceases 3 residues before the CDR3 finishes, and the germline J gene fills in the end. The chain links TRBV18 to TRBJ2-5, with D possibly matching TRBD1 (5 bases). V dropped 0 bases and J dropped 5 bases, with 16 bases sitting between them. Per the germline V gene, CDR1 is KGHSH and CDR2 is LQKENI. This CDR3 has 16 amino acids. The sequenced CDR3 bases are TGTGCCAGCTCACCACCGAGCCCGGGCGCAGGGGAGACC. It is translated as CASSPPSPGAGET. In full, the CDR3 reads CASSPPSPGAGETQYF.

This clone was seen only a few times. From the germline J gene comes the end of the CDR3, since the read stops 3 residues before it. This chain connects TRBV18 to TRBJ1-6; a possible D gene is TRBD1 (5 bases). The CDR3 totals 15 residues. V gave up 3 bases and J gave up 7 bases, with 13 bases separating them. Germline lookup yields CDR1 KGHSH and CDR2 LQKENI. The covered CDR3 bases are TGTGCCAGCTCACCGGGGGGGGGTTCCAATTCACCC. Residues: CASSPGGGSNSP. Given in full, the CDR3 is CASSPGGGSNSPLHF.

This clone was recorded many times. The CDR3 extends 3 residues past the end of the read, so its final part is completed from the germline J gene. V usage is TRBV19 and J usage is TRBJ1-4; tentatively, D is TRBD1 (6 bases). CDR1 is LNHDA and CDR2 is SQIVND in the germline V gene (reference sequence). CDR3 length: 13 amino acids. V gave up 10 bases and J gave up 5 bases, with 14 bases separating them. CDR3 DNA (partial): TGTGCCACCCGGGGGGCGCGGAATGAAAAA. This gives the protein CATRGARNEK. Given in full, the CDR3 is CATRGARNEKLFF.

On this clone itself: The DNA ends 3 residues before the CDR3 does, and the rest of the CDR3 is filled in from the germline J gene. The chain has TRBV7-2 and TRBJ2-3; D possibly corresponds to TRBD2 (7 bases). V was trimmed by 1 base and J by 2 bases, leaving 10 bases between them. This CDR3 has 15 amino acids. Per the germline V gene, CDR1 is SGHTA and CDR2 is FQGNSA. The chain's CDR3 is CASSLGGGPTDTQYF. CDR3 DNA (partial): TGTGCCAGCAGCTTAGGGGGGGGGCCCACAGATACG.

There are a few counts of this clone. The CDR3 is cut off 3 residues early in the read; its end comes from the germline J gene. V usage is TRBV18 and J usage is TRBJ1-1; the match to TRBD1 covers 7 bases. Losses at the gene ends were 4 bases for V and 1 base for J; bases not matched to a gene: 3. Germline values: CDR1 KGHSH, CDR2 LQKENI. The CDR3 contains 14 residues. The chain's CDR3 is CASSRQGGNTEAFF. The sequenced part of the CDR3 DNA is TGTGCCAGCTCACGTCAGGGGGGGAACACTGAA.

With respect to this clone: The CDR3 end lies 3 residues beyond the end of the read and is filled in from the germline J gene. V usage is TRBV7-2 and J usage is TRBJ1-1; a possible D gene is TRBD1 (6 bases). Trimming shortened V by 1 base and J by 0 bases, and 6 bases separated the two germline ends. Germline V gene lookup returns CDR1 SGHTA and CDR2 FQGNSA. The CDR3 is 14 residues long. CDR3 DNA (partial): TGTGCCAGCAGCTTAGACAGGGTGAACACTGAA. This translates into CASSLDRVNTE. The entire CDR3 is CASSLDRVNTEAFF. Full variable domain (rest looked up from reference TRBV7-2 and TRBJ1-1): GAGVSQSPSNKVTEKGKDVELRCDPISGHTALYWYRQSLGQGLEFLIYFQGNSAPDKSGLPSDRFSAERTGGSVSTLTIQRTQQEDSAVYLCASSLDRVNTEAFFGQGTRLTVV.

This clone was detected only a few times. Coverage ceases 3 residues before the CDR3 finishes, and the germline J gene fills in the end. The chain combines TRBV5-1 with TRBJ1-2; weak D call: TRBD1 (6 bases). The germline V gene encodes CDR1 SGHRS and CDR2 YFSETQ. CDR3 length equals 13 residues. With 4 bases removed from V and 2 bases from J, the gap between germline ends came to 9 bases. CDR3 DNA (partial): TGCGCCAGCAGCCAGGACAGCAACTATGGC. Protein: CASSQDSNYG. The full CDR3 protein is CASSQDSNYGYTF.

Notes on this clone: The sequence runs out 3 residues before the end of the CDR3; the remainder is reconstructed from the germline J gene. The chain employs TRBV30 and TRBJ1-1; 7 bases match TRBD1. This CDR3 has 13 residues. Germline assignment: CDR1 GTSNPN and CDR2 SVGIG (reference sequence). Trimming removed 5 bases from V and 4 bases from J; junction bases left unmatched: 7. CDR3 residues: CAWGSYRGTEAFF. CDR3 DNA (partial): TGTGCCTGGGGCTCATACAGGGGCACTGAA.

This clone has a handful of counts. The read finishes 3 residues shy of the CDR3 end, and the germline J gene is used to complete it. The V call is TRBV7-9, the J call TRBJ1-4; TRBD1 matches 9 bases. CDR3 length: 15 amino acids. V shed 2 bases and J 9 bases; nucleotides not matched to a gene: 7. Germline V gives CDR1 SEHNR, CDR2 FQNEAQ (reference sequence). CDR3 bases read: TGTGCCAGCAGCTTATCTCCGGGACAGGGAAAAAAA. It yields the protein CASSLSPGQGKK. The full CDR3 protein is CASSLSPGQGKKLFF.

With respect to this clone: The missing CDR3 end, 3 residues past where the read stops, is filled in from the germline J gene. The chain recombines TRBV19 with TRBJ1-4, with D possibly TRBD1 on 5 matching bases. Trimming took off 2 bases at V and 7 bases at J, with 14 bases between the two ends. The CDR3 consists of 15 residues. Germline lookup yields CDR1 LNHDA and CDR2 SQIVND (reference sequence). CDR3 bases read: TGTGCCAGTAGTATATTGAACCAGGGAACTGAAAAA. Amino acid sequence: CASSILNQGTEK. The whole CDR3 reads CASSILNQGTEKLFF.

The sample holds a few counts of this clone. The CDR3 end lies 3 residues beyond the end of the read and is filled in from the germline J gene. This sequence joins TRBV6-1 and TRBJ1-4; D gene unclear. Trimming removed 3 bases at V and 9 bases at J, with 11 bases between. The CDR3 loop spans 13 amino acids. Germline CDR1 MNHNS, CDR2 SASEGT. The sequenced CDR3 bases are TGTGCCAGCAGTGAGGCAGGATCCCAAAAA. As protein: CASSEAGSQK. The full CDR3 reads CASSEAGSQKLFF.

Of note for this clone: The read is 3 residues too short to cover the CDR3 end, so that end is filled in from the germline J gene. The chain uses TRBV5-1 and TRBJ2-3, with D possibly matching TRBD2 (5 bases). V was shortened by 1 base and J by 5 bases, with 11 bases between the two germline ends. CDR1 and CDR2 from the germline V gene are SGHRS and YFSETQ. CDR3 length: 14 amino acids. The covered CDR3 bases are TGCGCCAGCAGCTTGCCCGGGGTGGGAGATACG. Its translation is CASSLPGVGDT. The entire CDR3 sequence reads CASSLPGVGDTQYF.

This clone has a handful of counts. The read ends 3 residues early relative to the CDR3; the germline J gene fills the gap. This rearrangement joins TRBV18 to TRBJ2-1; 10 bases align to TRBD1. The V segment lost 3 bases and the J segment 3 bases; nucleotides outside the gene matches: 14. There are 19 residues in the CDR3. Germline V CDR1 and CDR2: KGHSH, LQKENI. The CDR3 reads CASSPFPGQGNFVYNEQFF. CDR3 bases read: TGTGCCAGCTCACCCTTCCCGGGACAGGGGAACTTCGTCTACAATGAG.

This clone was seen at least ten times. The observed sequence ends 3 residues before the CDR3 terminus, with the missing tail filled in from the germline J gene. This chain connects TRBV2 to TRBJ2-5, with 8 bases that match TRBD2. V lost 6 bases to trimming and J lost 7 bases; unmatched junction nucleotides: 13. Germline V CDR1 and CDR2: SNHLY, FYNNEI. The CDR3 covers 15 residues. CDR3 residues: CASRGGSGAPGTQYF. The covered CDR3 bases are TGTGCCAGCAGGGGGGGTAGCGGGGCCCCTGGGACC.

Only a few counts were recorded for this clone. The covered CDR3 bases are TGTGCCAGCAGTGAACTAAAAGGACCAACGGGGAAAGAGACC. Protein product: CASSELKGPTGKET. The complete CDR3 sequence is CASSELKGPTGKETQYF. The chain combines TRBV2 with TRBJ2-5, with D maybe TRBD2 (5 bases). With the read ending 3 residues before the CDR3 end, the germline J gene is used to fill in that end. V gave up 2 bases and J gave up 3 bases, with 19 bases separating them. The CDR3 sequence is 17 residues long. The germline gives CDR1 SNHLY, CDR2 FYNNEI.

As to this clone: The read gets to within 3 residues of the CDR3 end, and the germline J gene fills in the rest. The rearrangement uses TRBV6-1 and TRBJ1-1; 7 nucleotides align to TRBD1. The CDR3 is 16 residues long. The germline V gene encodes CDR1 MNHNS and CDR2 SASEGT. V was pared by 3 bases and J by 6 bases, with 13 bases of the junction left unmatched. CDR3 bases read: TGTGCCAGCAGTGATGGGACAGCTTACATTGACCCTGAA. This sequence encodes CASSDGTAYIDPE. In full, the CDR3 is CASSDGTAYIDPEAFF.

At least ten counts were recorded for this clone. The CDR3 extends 3 residues past the end of the read, so its final part is completed from the germline J gene. The chain carries TRBV7-3 and TRBJ2-1, with D possibly matching TRBD2 (6 bases). The germline CDR1 and CDR2 sequences are SGHTA and FQGTGA. V was cut by 5 bases and J by 8 bases, with 13 bases left in between. The CDR3 covers 13 residues. The CDR3 loop reads CASSPHTGDEQFF. Partial CDR3 DNA: TGTGCCAGCAGCCCGCACACGGGGGATGAG.

This clone is judged medium-sized. The read finishes 3 residues shy of the CDR3 end, and the germline J gene is used to complete it. The V call is TRBV6-1, the J call TRBJ2-1; weak D call: TRBD2 (7 bases). There are 16 residues in the CDR3. Germline CDR1 MNHNS, CDR2 SASEGT. V gave up 1 base and J gave up 6 bases, with 16 bases separating them. CDR3 sequence: CASSEGSGGWGNEQFF. CDR3 DNA (partial): TGTGCCAGCAGTGAAGGGTCGGGGGGCTGGGGCAATGAG.

About this clone itself: The CDR3 end lies 3 residues beyond the end of the read and is filled in from the germline J gene. The chain joins TRBV23-1 to TRBJ2-7, with 8 nucleotides matching TRBD1. TRBV23-1 is an open reading frame whose function is uncertain. V shed 0 bases, J shed 4 bases, and the junction held 2 bases outside the gene matches. The CDR3 contains 14 residues. The CDR3 region is CASSQSTGEYEQYF. Incomplete CDR3 DNA: TGCGCCAGCAGTCAATCGACAGGGGAGTACGAG.

This clone came up a few times. The read stops 3 residues short of the end of the CDR3; the missing end is completed from the germline J gene. The chain recombines TRBV7-6 with TRBJ2-2; the D call may be TRBD1 or TRBD2 (5 bases each). The germline V and J ends were trimmed by 5 bases and 2 bases, with 15 bases remaining between them. This CDR3 spans 16 amino acids. The germline V gene has CDR1 SGHVS and CDR2 FNYEAQ. CDR3 bases read: TGTGCCAGCAGCCCTCTTCCGAGGGGCAACACCGGGGAG. Its translation: CASSPLPRGNTGE. In full, the CDR3 reads CASSPLPRGNTGELFF.

Of note for this clone: The read finishes 3 residues shy of the CDR3 end, and the germline J gene is used to complete it. The rearrangement joins TRBV2 to TRBJ2-7; 10 nucleotides line up with TRBD1. The CDR3 sequence is 15 residues long. Germline CDR1 reads SNHLY; CDR2 reads FYNNEI. Unmatched junction bases numbered 9, after V lost 7 bases and J lost 3 bases. CDR3 region: CASKRLGQGLYEQYF. CDR3 DNA (partial): TGTGCCAGCAAAAGGTTGGGACAGGGGCTCTACGAG.

With regard to this clone: Coverage ceases 3 residues before the CDR3 finishes, and the germline J gene fills in the end. J is TRBJ2-1 and V is TRBV19; tentative D call: TRBD1 (5 bases). CDR3 size: 14 residues. Germline CDR1 is LNHDA and CDR2 is SQIVND (reference sequence). V was shortened by 6 bases and J by 2 bases, with 11 bases between the two germline ends. This CDR3 reads CASSSGHPYNEQFF. The part of the CDR3 DNA that was read is TGTGCCAGTAGCTCCGGACACCCCTACAATGAG.

This clone was detected only a few times. The DNA ends 3 residues before the CDR3 does, and the rest of the CDR3 is filled in from the germline J gene. The chain couples TRBV7-9 to TRBJ1-1; the match to TRBD1 covers 9 bases. This CDR3 spans 14 amino acids. The germline V gene encodes CDR1 SEHNR and CDR2 FQNEAQ (reference sequence). The sequenced CDR3 bases are TGTGCCAGCAGCTTTAGCACAGGGGGCGGAGAA. Protein product: CASSFSTGGGE. The full CDR3 is CASSFSTGGGEAFF.

This clone has only a few counts. Coverage ceases 3 residues before the CDR3 finishes, and the germline J gene fills in the end. J is TRBJ2-7 and V is TRBV7-9, with a weak D call TRBD1 (5 bases). The CDR3 has 14 residues. Germline assignment: CDR1 SEHNR and CDR2 FQNEAQ (reference sequence). V was shortened by 5 bases and J by 3 bases, with 14 bases between the two germline ends. The CDR3 protein is CASSQGHTYYEQYF. The sequenced part of the CDR3 DNA is TGTGCCAGCAGCCAAGGACACACTTACTACGAG.

Points on this clone: The read is 3 residues too short to cover the CDR3 end, so that end is filled in from the germline J gene. This chain connects TRBV2 to TRBJ2-7, with D maybe TRBD2 (6 bases). Trimming left V 6 bases short and J 0 bases short, with 12 bases between. This CDR3 has 14 amino acids. CDR1 and CDR2 from the germline V gene are SNHLY and FYNNEI. CDR3 bases read: TGTGCCAGCAGGGGGGGATTGGGCTCCTACGAG. It yields the protein CASRGGLGSYE. The entire CDR3 sequence reads CASRGGLGSYEQYF.

Concerning this clone itself: Read data end 3 residues before the CDR3 end; the end is taken from the germline J gene. The chain links TRBV19 to TRBJ2-1; TRBD2 agrees at 8 bases. The CDR3 is 14 residues long. CDR1 and CDR2 from the germline V gene are LNHDA and SQIVND (reference sequence). J lost 6 bases, V lost 10 bases, and 11 bases had no gene match. The CDR3 reads CATQSGGRRNEQFF. CDR3 DNA (partial): TGTGCCACTCAGAGCGGGGGCCGACGCAATGAG.

This clone was counted only a few times. The read terminates 3 residues before the CDR3 end, so the remaining end is supplied by the germline J gene. This rearrangement joins TRBV2 to TRBJ1-4; 7 bases align to TRBD1. CDR3 size: 15 residues. Germline lookup yields CDR1 SNHLY and CDR2 FYNNEI. Trimming at V came to 6 bases and at J to 5 bases, leaving 9 bases not matched to a gene. The part of the CDR3 DNA that was read is TGTGCCAGCAGAGCCGGGACAGCGAGAAATGAAAAA. This codes for CASRAGTARNEK. The complete CDR3 reads CASRAGTARNEKLFF.

Turning to this clone: Read coverage stops 3 residues before the CDR3 terminus; the germline J gene supplies the remainder. The chain uses TRBV19 and TRBJ2-2; 9 positions agree with TRBD1. CDR3 length: 16 amino acids. In germline, CDR1 is LNHDA, CDR2 SQIVND (reference sequence). Germline trimming cut 6 bases from V and 4 bases from J; bases unmatched to any gene: 9. CDR3 bases read: TGTGCCAGTAGCGCTACAGGGGGCGATGGCACCGGGGAG. This encodes CASSATGGDGTGE. The entire CDR3 protein is CASSATGGDGTGELFF.

This clone was observed a handful of times. From the germline J gene comes the end of the CDR3, since the read stops 3 residues before it. V is TRBV5-1 and J is TRBJ2-3; 8 bases align to TRBD1. Trimming removed 4 bases from V and 5 bases from J; junction bases left unmatched: 6. Germline assignment: CDR1 SGHRS and CDR2 YFSETQ. The CDR3 loop spans 14 amino acids. CDR3 residues: CASSLDRVQDTQYF. The covered CDR3 bases are TGCGCCAGCAGCCTGGACAGGGTCCAAGATACG. Combining the CDR3 with reference TRBV5-1 and TRBJ2-3 gives the whole variable domain KAGVTQTPRYLIKTRGQQVTLSCSPISGHRSVSWYQQTPGQGLQFLFEYFSETQRNKGNFPGRFSGRQFSNSRSEMNVSTLELGDSALYLCASSLDRVQDTQYFGPGTRLTVL.